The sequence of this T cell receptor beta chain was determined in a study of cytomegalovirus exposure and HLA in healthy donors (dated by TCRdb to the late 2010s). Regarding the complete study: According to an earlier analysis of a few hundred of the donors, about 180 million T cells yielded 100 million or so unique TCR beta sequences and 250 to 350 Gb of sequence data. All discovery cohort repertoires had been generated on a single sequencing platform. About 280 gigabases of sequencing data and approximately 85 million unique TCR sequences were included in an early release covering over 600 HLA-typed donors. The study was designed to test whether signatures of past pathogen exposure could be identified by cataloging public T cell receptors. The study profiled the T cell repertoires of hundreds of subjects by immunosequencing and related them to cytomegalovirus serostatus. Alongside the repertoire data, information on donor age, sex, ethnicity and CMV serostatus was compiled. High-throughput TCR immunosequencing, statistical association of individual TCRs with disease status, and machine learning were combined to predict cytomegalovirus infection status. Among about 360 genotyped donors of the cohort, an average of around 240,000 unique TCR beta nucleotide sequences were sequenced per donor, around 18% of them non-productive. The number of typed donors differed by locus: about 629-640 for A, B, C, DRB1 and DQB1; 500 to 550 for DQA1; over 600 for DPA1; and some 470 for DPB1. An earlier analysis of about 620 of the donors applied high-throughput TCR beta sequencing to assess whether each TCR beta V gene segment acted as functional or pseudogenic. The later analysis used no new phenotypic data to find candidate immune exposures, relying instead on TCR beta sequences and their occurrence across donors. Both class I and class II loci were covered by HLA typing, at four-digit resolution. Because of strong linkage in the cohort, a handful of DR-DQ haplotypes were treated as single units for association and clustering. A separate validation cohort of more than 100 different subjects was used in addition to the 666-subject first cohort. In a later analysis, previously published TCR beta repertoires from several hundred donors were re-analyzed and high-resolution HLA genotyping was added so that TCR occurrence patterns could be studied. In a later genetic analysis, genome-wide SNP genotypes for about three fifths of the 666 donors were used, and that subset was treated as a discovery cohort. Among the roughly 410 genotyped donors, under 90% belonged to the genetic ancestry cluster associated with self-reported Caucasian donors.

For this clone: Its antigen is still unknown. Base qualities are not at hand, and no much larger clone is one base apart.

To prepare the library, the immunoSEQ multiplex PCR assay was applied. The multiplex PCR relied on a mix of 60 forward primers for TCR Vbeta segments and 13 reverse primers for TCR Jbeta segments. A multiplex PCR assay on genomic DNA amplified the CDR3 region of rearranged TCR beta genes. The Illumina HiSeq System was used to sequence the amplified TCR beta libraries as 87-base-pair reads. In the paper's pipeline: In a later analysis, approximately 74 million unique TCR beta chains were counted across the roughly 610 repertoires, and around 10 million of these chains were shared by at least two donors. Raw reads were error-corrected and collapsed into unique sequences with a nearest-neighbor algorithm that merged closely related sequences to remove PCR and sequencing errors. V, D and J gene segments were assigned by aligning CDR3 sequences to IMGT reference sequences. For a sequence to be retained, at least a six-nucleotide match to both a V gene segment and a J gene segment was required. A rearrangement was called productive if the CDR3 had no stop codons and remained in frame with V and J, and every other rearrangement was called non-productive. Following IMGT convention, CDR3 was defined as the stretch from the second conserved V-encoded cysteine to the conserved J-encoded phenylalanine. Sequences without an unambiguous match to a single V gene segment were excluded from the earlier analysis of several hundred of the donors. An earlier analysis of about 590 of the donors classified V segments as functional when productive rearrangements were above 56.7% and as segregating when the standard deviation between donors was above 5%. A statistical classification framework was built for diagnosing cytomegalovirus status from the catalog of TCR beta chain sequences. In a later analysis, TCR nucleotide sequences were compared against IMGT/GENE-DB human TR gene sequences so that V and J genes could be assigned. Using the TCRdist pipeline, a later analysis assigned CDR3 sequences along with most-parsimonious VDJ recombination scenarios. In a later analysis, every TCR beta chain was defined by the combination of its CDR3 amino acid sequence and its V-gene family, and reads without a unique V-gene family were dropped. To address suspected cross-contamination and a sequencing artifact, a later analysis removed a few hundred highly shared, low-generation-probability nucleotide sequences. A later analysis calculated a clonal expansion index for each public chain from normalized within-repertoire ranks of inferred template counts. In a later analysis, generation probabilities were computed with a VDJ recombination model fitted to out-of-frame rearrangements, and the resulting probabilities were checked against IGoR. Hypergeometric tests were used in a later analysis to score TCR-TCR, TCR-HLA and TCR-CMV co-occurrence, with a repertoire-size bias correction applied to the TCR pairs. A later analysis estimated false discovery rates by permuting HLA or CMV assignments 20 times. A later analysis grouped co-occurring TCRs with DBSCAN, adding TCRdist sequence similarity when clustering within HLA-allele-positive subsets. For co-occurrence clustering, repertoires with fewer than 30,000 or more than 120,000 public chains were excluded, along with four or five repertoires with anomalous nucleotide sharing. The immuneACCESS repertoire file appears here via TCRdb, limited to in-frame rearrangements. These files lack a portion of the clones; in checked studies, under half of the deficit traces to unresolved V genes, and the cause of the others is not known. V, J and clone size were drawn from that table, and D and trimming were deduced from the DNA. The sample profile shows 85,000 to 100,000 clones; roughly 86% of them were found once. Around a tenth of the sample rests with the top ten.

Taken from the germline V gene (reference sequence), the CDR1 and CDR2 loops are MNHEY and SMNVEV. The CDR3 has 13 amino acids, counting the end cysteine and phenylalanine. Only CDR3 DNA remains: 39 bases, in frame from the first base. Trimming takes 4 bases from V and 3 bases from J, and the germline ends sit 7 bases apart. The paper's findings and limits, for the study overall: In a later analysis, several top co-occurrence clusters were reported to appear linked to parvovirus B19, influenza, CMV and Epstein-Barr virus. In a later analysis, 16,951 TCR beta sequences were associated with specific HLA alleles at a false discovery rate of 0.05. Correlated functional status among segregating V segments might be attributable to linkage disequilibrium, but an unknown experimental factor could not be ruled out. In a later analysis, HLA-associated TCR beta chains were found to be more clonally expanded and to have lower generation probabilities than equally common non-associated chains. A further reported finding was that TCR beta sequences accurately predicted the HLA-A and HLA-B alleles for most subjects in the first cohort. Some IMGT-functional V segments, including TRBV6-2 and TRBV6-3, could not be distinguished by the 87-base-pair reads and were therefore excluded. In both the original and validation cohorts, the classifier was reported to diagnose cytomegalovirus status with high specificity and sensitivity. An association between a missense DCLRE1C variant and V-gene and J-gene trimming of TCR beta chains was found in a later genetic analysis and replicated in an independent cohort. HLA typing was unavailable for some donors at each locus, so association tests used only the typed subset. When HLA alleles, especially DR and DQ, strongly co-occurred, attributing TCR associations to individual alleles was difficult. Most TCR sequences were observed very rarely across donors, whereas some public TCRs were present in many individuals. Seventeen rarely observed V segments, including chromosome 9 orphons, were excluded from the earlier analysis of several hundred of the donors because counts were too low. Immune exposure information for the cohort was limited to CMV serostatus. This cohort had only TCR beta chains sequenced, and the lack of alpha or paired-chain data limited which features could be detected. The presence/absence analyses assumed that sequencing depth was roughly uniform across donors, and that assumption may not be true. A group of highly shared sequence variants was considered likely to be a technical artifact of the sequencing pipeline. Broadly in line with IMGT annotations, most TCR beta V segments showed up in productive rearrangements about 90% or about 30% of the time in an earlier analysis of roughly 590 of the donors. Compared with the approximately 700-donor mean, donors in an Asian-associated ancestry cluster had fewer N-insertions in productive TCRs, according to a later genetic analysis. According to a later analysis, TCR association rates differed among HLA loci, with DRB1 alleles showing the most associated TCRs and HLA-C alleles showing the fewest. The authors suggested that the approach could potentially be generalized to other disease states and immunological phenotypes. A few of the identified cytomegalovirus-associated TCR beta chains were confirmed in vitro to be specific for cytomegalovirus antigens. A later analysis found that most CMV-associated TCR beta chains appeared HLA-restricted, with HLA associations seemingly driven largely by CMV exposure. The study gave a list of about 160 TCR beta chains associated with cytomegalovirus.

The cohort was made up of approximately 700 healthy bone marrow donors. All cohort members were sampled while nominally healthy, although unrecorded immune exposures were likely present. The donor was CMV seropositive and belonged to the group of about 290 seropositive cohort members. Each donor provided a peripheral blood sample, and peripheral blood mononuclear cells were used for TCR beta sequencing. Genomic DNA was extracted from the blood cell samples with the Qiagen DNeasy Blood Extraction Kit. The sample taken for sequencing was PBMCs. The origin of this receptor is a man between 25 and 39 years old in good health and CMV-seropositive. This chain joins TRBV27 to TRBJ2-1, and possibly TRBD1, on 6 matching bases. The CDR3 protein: CASSWDNYNEQFF. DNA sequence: TGTGCCAGCAGTTGGGACAACTACAATGAGCAGTTCTTC.